This TCR beta chain derives from a study of blood T cell repertoires in COVID-19 (dated by TCRdb to the early 2020s). Broadly, across the study: Collaborator samples came from the United States, Italy and Spain and covered acute and convalescent phases of COVID-19. The material from the prospective study consisted of cDNA or gDNA derived from T cells, B-cell-depleted T cells, or PBMCs. Deeply sampled blood TCRbeta repertoires from subjects exposed to, actively infected with, or recovered from COVID-19 were included in the dataset. The repertoires were made available in a free public database intended to serve as a resource for research on the immune response to SARS-CoV-2. The samples were drawn from the first 160 participants of the ongoing ImmuneRACE study and from 1,254 subjects provided by 6 global collaborators. Nearly every sample came with metadata listing a de-identified subject ID, COVID-19 status, age in years and sex. HLA class I and class II types, where available, came from metadata supplied by the sample provider rather than from assay-based typing.

Based on the germline V gene, the CDR1 and CDR2 sequences are SGHDT and YYEEEE. Measured from the cysteine to the phenylalanine, the CDR3 is 15 residues long. Only CDR3 DNA remains: 45 bases, in frame from the first base. V sheds 3 bases and J sheds 0 bases, leaving 10 bases between their ends. With respect to this clone: There is no known antigen for this receptor. No base quality values were provided; no much bigger clone lies one nucleotide off.

The immunoSEQ Assay, a bias-controlled multiplex PCR, was used to amplify TCRbeta CDR3 regions from genomic DNA. As for the authors' bioinformatics: Within the assay, amplification of reference gene primers was used to estimate how many nucleated cells each sample contained. To quantify the absolute abundance of each unique TCRbeta CDR3 rearrangement, sequence reads were collapsed and filtered. For each sample, productive Simpson clonality was calculated as the square root of Simpson's diversity index over productive rearrangements. This is the immuneACCESS table as TCRdb keeps it, with only in-frame sequences that have V and J called. A part of the clones is gone; compared with another copy, unresolved V genes explain less than half, and the rest is unexplained. V and J calls plus clone size are reproduced from that table; the DNA served to infer D and trimming. Recorded for this sample are over 200,000 clones; approximately 88% of them occurred a single time. Around 2.5% of the sample comes from the top ten.

The investigation overall reported the following: Clinical and demographic metadata were provided uncurated, with the amount varying by source and participant.

Enrolling through a virtual design, the prospective study's participants ranged in age from roughly 18 to 100 years and lived across approximately 25 United States geographic areas. In the prospective study, participants were assigned to cohorts based on the clinical history participants reported in a screening survey and a study questionnaire. Each participant in the prospective study had whole blood, serum and a nasopharyngeal or oropharyngeal swab collected by mobile phlebotomists. Prospective study participants could optionally give additional blood draws and questionnaires over a roughly 2-month period. Blood samples from the prospective study were shipped frozen or at room temperature prior to DNA extraction.

Sequenced input: PBMCs or T cells enriched from blood (not recorded which). The V and J segments used are TRBV5-6 and TRBJ2-1; a tentative D match to TRBD1 spans 5 bases. The clonotype was recovered from a woman aged 40 to 50 with acute COVID-19. The CDR3 region has the sequence CASSSRQSSYNEQFF. The DNA is as follows: TGTGCCAGCAGCTCAAGACAGAGCTCCTACAATGAGCAGTTCTTC.